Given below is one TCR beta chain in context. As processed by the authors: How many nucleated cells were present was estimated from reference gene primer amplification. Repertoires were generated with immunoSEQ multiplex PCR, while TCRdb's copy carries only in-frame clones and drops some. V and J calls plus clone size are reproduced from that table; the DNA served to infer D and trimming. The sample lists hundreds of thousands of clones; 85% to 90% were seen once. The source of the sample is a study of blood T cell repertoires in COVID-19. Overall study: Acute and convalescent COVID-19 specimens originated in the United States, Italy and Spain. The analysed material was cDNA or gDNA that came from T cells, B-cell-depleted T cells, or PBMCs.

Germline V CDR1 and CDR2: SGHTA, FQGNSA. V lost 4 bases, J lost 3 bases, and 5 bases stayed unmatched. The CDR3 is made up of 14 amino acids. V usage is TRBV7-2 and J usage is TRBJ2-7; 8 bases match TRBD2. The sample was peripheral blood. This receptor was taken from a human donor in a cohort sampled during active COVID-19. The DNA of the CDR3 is TGTGCCAGCAGCTCTGCTAGCGGGCGCTACGAGCAGTACTTC. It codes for CASSSASGRYEQYF. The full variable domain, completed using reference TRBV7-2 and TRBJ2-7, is GAGVSQSPSNKVTEKGKDVELRCDPISGHTALYWYRQSLGQGLEFLIYFQGNSAPDKSGLPSDRFSAERTGGSVSTLTIQRTQQEDSAVYLCASSSASGRYEQYFGPGTRLTVT.